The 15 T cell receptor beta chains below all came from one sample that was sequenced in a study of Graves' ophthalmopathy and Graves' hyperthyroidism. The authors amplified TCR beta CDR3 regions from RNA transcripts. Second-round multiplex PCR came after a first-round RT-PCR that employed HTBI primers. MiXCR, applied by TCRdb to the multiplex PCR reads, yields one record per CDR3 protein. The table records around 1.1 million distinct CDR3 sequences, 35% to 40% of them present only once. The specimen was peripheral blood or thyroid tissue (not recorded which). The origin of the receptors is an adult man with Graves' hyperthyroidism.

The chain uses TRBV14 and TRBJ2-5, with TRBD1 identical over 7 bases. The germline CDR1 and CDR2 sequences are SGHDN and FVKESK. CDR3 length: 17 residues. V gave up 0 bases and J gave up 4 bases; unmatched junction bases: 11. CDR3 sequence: CASSQDSGTAYRETQYF. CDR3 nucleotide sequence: TGTGCCAGCAGCCAAGATAGTGGGACAGCATACCGAGAGACCCAGTACTTC.

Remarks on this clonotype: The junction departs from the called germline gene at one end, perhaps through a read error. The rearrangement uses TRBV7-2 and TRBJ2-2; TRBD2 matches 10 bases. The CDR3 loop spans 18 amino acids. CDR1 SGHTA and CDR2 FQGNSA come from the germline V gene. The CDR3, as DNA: TGTGCCAGCAGCCCAGTCGATGAGGGACTAGCGAACACCGGGGAGCCGTTTTTT. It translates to CASSPVDEGLANTGEPFF. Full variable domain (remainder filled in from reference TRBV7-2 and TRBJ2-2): GAGVSQSPSNKVTEKGKDVELRCDPISGHTALYWYRQSLGQGLEFLIYFQGNSAPDKSGLPSDRFSAERTGGSVSTLTIQRTQQEDSAVYLCASSPVDEGLANTGEPFFGEGSRLTVL.

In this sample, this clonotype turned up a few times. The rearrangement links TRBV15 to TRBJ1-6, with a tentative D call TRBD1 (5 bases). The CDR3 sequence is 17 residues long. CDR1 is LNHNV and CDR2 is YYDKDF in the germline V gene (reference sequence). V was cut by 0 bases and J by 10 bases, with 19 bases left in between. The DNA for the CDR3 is TGTGCCACCAGCAGAGATCCCAGGGTAATAGTCGGATCACCCCTCCACTTT. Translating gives CATSRDPRVIVGSPLHF.

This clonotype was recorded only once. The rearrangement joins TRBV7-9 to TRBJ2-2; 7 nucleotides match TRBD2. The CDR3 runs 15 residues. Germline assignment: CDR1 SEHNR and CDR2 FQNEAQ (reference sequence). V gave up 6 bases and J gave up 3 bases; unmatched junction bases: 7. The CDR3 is CASSLAGEDTGELFF. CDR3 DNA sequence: TGTGCCAGCAGTTTGGCGGGAGAGGACACCGGGGAGCTGTTTTTT.

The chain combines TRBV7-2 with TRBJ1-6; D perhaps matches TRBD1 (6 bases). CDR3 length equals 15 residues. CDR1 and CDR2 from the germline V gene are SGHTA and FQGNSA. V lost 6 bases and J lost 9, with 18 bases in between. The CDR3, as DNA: TGTGCCAGCAGTGCCCCCTGGACAGCACGTTCACCCCTCCACTTT. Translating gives CASSAPWTARSPLHF. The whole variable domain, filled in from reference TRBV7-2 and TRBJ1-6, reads GAGVSQSPSNKVTEKGKDVELRCDPISGHTALYWYRQSLGQGLEFLIYFQGNSAPDKSGLPSDRFSAERTGGSVSTLTIQRTQQEDSAVYLCASSAPWTARSPLHFGNGTRLTVT.

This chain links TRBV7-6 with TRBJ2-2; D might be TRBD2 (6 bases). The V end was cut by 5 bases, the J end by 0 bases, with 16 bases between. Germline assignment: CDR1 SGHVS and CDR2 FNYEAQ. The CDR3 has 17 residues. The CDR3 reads CASSDLRGGPNTGELFF. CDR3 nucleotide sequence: TGTGCCAGCAGCGACCTCCGCGGAGGGCCGAACACCGGGGAGCTGTTTTTT.

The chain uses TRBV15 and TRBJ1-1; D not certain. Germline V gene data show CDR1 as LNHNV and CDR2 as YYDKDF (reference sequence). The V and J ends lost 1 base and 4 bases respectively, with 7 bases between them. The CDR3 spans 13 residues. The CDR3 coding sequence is TGTGCCACCAGCAGAGGGGCCACCACTGAAGCTTTCTTT. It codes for CATSRGATTEAFF. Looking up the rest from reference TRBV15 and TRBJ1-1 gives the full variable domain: DAMVIQNPRYQVTQFGKPVTLSCSQTLNHNVMYWYQQKSSQAPKLLFHYYDKDFNNEADTPDNFQSRRPNTSFCFLDIRSPGLGDTAMYLCATSRGATTEAFFGQGTRLTVV.

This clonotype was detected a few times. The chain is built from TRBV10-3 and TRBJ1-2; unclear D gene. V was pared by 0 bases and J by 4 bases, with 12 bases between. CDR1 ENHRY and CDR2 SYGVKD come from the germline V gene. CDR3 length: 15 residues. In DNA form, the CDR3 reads TGTGCCATCAGTGAGTCGGTCTTGGCAGTCTATGGCTACACCTTC. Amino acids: CAISESVLAVYGYTF.

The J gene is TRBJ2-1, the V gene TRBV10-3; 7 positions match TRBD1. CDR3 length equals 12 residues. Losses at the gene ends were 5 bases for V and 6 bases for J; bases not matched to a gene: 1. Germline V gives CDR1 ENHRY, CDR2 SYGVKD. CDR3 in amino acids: CAISPGGNEQFF. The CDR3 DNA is TGTGCCATCAGTCCAGGGGGCAATGAGCAGTTCTTC.

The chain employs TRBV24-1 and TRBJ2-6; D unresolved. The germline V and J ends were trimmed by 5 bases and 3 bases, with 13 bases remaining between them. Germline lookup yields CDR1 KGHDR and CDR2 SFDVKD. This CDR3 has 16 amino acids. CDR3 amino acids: CATSGAHRRGANVLTF. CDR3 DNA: TGTGCCACCAGTGGGGCCCACCGCCGTGGGGCCAACGTCCTGACTTTC.

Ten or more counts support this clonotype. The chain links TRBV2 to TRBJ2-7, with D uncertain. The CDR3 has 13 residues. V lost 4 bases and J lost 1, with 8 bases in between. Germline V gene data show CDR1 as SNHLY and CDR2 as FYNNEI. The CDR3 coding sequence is TGTGCCAGCAGTGGAGAGTCGTCCTACGAGCAGTACTTC. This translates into CASSGESSYEQYF. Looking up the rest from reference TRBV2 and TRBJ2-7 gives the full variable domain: EPEVTQTPSHQVTQMGQEVILRCVPISNHLYFYWYRQILGQKVEFLVSFYNNEISEKSEIFDDQFSVERPDGSNFTLKIRSTKLEDSAMYFCASSGESSYEQYFGPGTRLTVT.

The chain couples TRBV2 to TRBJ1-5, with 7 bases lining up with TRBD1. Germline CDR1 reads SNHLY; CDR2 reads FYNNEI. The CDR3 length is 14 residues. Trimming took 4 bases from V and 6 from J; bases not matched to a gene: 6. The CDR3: CASSGNRGIQPQHF. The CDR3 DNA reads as TGTGCCAGCAGTGGAAACAGGGGTATTCAGCCCCAGCATTTT.

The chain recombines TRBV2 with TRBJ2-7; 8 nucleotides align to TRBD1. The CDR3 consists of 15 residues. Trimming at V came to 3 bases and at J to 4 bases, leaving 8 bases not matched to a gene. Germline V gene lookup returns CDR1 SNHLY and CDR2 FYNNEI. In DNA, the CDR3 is TGTGCCAGCAGTGATTTCTCAGGGGGCATTTACGAGCAGTACTTC. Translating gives CASSDFSGGIYEQYF. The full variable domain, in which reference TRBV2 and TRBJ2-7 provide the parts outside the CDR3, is EPEVTQTPSHQVTQMGQEVILRCVPISNHLYFYWYRQILGQKVEFLVSFYNNEISEKSEIFDDQFSVERPDGSNFTLKIRSTKLEDSAMYFCASSDFSGGIYEQYFGPGTRLTVT.

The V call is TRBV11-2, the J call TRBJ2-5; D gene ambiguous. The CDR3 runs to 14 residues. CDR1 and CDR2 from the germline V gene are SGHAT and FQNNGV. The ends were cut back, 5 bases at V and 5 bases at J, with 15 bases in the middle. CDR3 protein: CASSPWEGWETQYF. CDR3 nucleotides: TGTGCCAGCAGCCCATGGGAAGGGTGGGAGACCCAGTACTTC.

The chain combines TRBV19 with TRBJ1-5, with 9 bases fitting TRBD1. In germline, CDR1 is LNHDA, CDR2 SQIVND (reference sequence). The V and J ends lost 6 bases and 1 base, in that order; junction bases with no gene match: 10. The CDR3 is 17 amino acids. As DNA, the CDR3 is TGTGCCAGTAGCTACGGGACAGGGAGTACGAGCAATCAGCCCCAGCATTTT. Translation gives CASSYGTGSTSNQPQHF.